This record looks at one T cell receptor (beta chain) sequence and its context. It lacks a known antigen. Within one base of it there is no much larger clone, and no base qualities were kept. The cohort was made up of 500 to 850 healthy bone marrow donors. All cohort members were sampled while nominally healthy, although unrecorded immune exposures were likely present. The donor was CMV seropositive and belonged to the group of 250 to 300 seropositive cohort members. Each donor provided a peripheral blood sample, and peripheral blood mononuclear cells were used for TCR beta sequencing. The Qiagen DNeasy Blood Extraction Kit was used to extract genomic DNA from the blood cell samples. CDR1 and CDR2 were assigned from the germline V gene as SGHDT and YYEEEE. V drops 0 bases and J drops 3 bases, leaving 10 bases in between. Reading from cysteine to phenylalanine, the CDR3 counts 15 amino acids. Just CDR3 DNA is preserved here, 45 bases in frame from base 1.

The data are from a study of cytomegalovirus exposure and HLA in healthy donors (dated by TCRdb to about 2017). For the study in its entirety: In an earlier analysis of 587 of the donors, about 270 Gb of sequence data and some 120 million unique TCR beta sequences from about 190 million T cells were reported. Class I and class II HLA loci were covered by the typing at four-digit resolution. Several DR-DQ haplotypes were treated as single units for association and clustering because of strong linkage in the cohort. The study was designed to test whether signatures of past pathogen exposure could be identified by cataloging public T cell receptors. Along with the approximately 650-subject first cohort, a separate validation cohort of over a hundred different subjects was used. Around 330 gigabases of sequencing data and 70 million to 95 million unique TCR sequences made up an early release that covered some 640 HLA-typed donors. Donor age, sex, ethnicity and CMV serostatus were compiled together with the repertoire data. A later genetic analysis took genome-wide SNP genotypes for 398 of the 666 donors and used that subset as a discovery cohort. In an earlier analysis of 587 of the donors, high-throughput TCR beta sequencing was used to judge whether each TCR beta V gene segment behaved as functional or pseudogenic. A later analysis re-analyzed previously published TCR beta repertoires from approximately 700 donors and added high-resolution HLA genotyping to study TCR occurrence patterns. Across roughly 420 genotyped donors of the cohort, an average of about 200,000 unique TCR beta nucleotide sequences per donor were sequenced, and approximately 19% of those sequences were non-productive. High-throughput TCR immunosequencing, statistical association of individual TCRs with disease status, and machine learning were combined to predict cytomegalovirus infection status. The number of typed donors differed by locus: about 620-640 for A, B, C, DRB1 and DQB1; approximately 520 for DQA1; approximately 600 for DPA1; and around 450 for DPB1. All discovery cohort repertoires had been generated using a single sequencing platform. The later analysis used no new phenotypic data to find candidate immune exposures, relying instead on TCR beta sequences and their occurrence across donors. Using immunosequencing, the study profiled T cell repertoires from 500 to 800 subjects and related those repertoires to cytomegalovirus serostatus. Among the approximately 400 genotyped donors, around 81% belonged to the genetic ancestry cluster associated with self-reported Caucasian donors.

General findings and caveats noted by the study authors: Immune exposure information for the cohort was limited to CMV serostatus. The earlier analysis of 587 of the donors excluded about 16 rarely observed V segments, including chromosome 9 orphons, because counts were too low. A further reported finding was that TCR beta sequences accurately predicted the HLA-A and HLA-B alleles for most subjects in the first cohort. Most CMV-associated TCR beta chains appeared to be HLA-restricted in a later analysis, and the HLA associations seemed to be driven largely by CMV exposure. A later genetic analysis reported fewer N-insertions in productive TCRs among donors in an Asian-associated ancestry cluster than the roughly 700-donor mean. Cytomegalovirus status was reported to be diagnosed by the classifier with high specificity and sensitivity in both the original and validation cohorts. A later analysis found that TCR association rates varied across HLA loci, with DRB1 alleles showing the most associated TCRs and HLA-C alleles the fewest. Most TCR sequences were seen in very few donors, while some public TCRs were found in many individuals. Sequencing depth was assumed to be roughly uniform across donors in the presence/absence analyses, though that assumption may not hold. At a false discovery rate of 0.05, a later analysis linked approximately 18,000 TCR beta sequences to specific HLA alleles. Because some donors lacked HLA typing at each locus, the association tests relied only on the typed subset. In a later analysis, HLA-associated TCR beta chains showed more clonal expansion and lower generation probabilities than non-associated chains that were equally common. Some IMGT-functional V segments, including TRBV6-2 and TRBV6-3, could not be told apart with the 87-base-pair reads, so those segments were excluded. Correlated functional status among segregating V segments might be attributable to linkage disequilibrium, but an unknown experimental factor could not be ruled out. It was suggested by the authors that the approach could potentially be generalized to other disease states and immunological phenotypes. A total of 150 to 200 TCR beta chains were listed by the study as associated with cytomegalovirus. A later analysis reported that several top co-occurrence clusters appeared linked to parvovirus B19, influenza, CMV and Epstein-Barr virus. A few of the identified cytomegalovirus-associated TCR beta chains were confirmed in vitro to be specific for cytomegalovirus antigens. When HLA alleles, especially DR and DQ, strongly co-occurred, TCR associations were difficult to assign to individual alleles. A cluster of highly shared sequence variants was judged likely to represent a technical artifact of the sequencing pipeline. In this cohort, only TCR beta chains were sequenced, and detectable features were limited by the absence of alpha or paired-chain data. A later genetic analysis associated a missense DCLRE1C variant with V-gene and J-gene trimming of TCR beta chains, and an independent cohort replicated the association. Broadly in line with IMGT annotations, most TCR beta V segments showed up in productive rearrangements about 90% or about 30% of the time in an earlier analysis of roughly 590 of the donors.

Library preparation used the immunoSEQ multiplex PCR assay. For the multiplex PCR, a mixture combining 60 forward primers for TCR Vbeta segments and 13 reverse primers for TCR Jbeta segments was used. The CDR3 region of rearranged TCR beta genes was amplified from genomic DNA by a multiplex PCR assay. Amplified TCR beta libraries were sequenced as 87-base-pair reads on the Illumina HiSeq System. On the authors' methods: A later analysis tallied around 80 million unique TCR beta chains across the 550 to 850 repertoires, and some 12 million of those chains were shared by two or more donors. Raw reads were error-corrected and collapsed into unique sequences with a nearest-neighbor algorithm that merged closely related sequences to remove PCR and sequencing errors. V, D and J gene segments were assigned by aligning CDR3 sequences to IMGT reference sequences. For a sequence to be retained, at least a six-nucleotide match to both a V gene segment and a J gene segment was required. Rearrangements were classified as productive when the CDR3 lacked stop codons and remained in frame with V and J, and all other rearrangements were classified as non-productive. CDR3 was defined according to IMGT convention as the region running from the second conserved V-encoded cysteine to the conserved J-encoded phenylalanine. In an earlier analysis of roughly 610 of the donors, sequences lacking an unambiguous match to a single V gene segment were excluded. An earlier analysis of a few hundred of the donors classified V segments as functional when productive rearrangements were above 56.7% and as segregating when the standard deviation between donors was above 5%. A statistical classification framework was built for diagnosing cytomegalovirus status from the catalog of TCR beta chain sequences. A later analysis assigned V and J genes by comparing TCR nucleotide sequences with IMGT/GENE-DB human TR gene sequences. In a later analysis, CDR3 sequences and most-parsimonious VDJ recombination scenarios were assigned using the TCRdist pipeline. A later analysis defined each TCR beta chain by its CDR3 amino acid sequence plus V-gene family, and excluded reads lacking a unique V-gene family. In a later analysis, fewer than 600 highly shared, low-generation-probability nucleotide sequences were removed to address suspected cross-contamination and a sequencing artifact. In a later analysis, a clonal expansion index for each public chain was calculated from normalized within-repertoire ranks of inferred template counts. In a later analysis, generation probabilities were computed with a VDJ recombination model fitted to out-of-frame rearrangements, and the resulting probabilities were checked against IGoR. A later analysis scored TCR-TCR, TCR-HLA and TCR-CMV co-occurrence with hypergeometric tests, applying a repertoire-size bias correction to TCR pairs. To estimate false discovery rates, a later analysis permuted the HLA or CMV assignments 20 times. In a later analysis, co-occurring TCRs were grouped using DBSCAN, with TCRdist sequence similarity added in when clustering inside HLA-allele-positive subsets. Repertoires with fewer than 30,000 or more than 120,000 public chains, plus five repertoires with anomalous nucleotide sharing, were excluded from co-occurrence clustering. TCRdb provides this immuneACCESS table in a form limited to in-frame rearrangements. Some clones are lacking; in checked studies, under half of them reflect an unresolved V gene, and why the rest are absent is not known. V, J and clone size were drawn from that table, and D and trimming were deduced from the DNA. Present in this sample are roughly 170,000 clones, 75% to 85% of which were seen just once. Of the sample, around 7% is held by the ten largest clones.

This TCR was recovered from a man under 40 in good health and CMV-seropositive. Sequenced material: PBMCs. The sequence is built from TRBV5-6 and TRBJ2-1, with TRBD1 tentatively as D gene (5 bases match). The CDR3 region has the sequence CASSLARTLYNEQFF. In nucleotides, the sequence is TGTGCCAGCAGCTTGGCGAGGACACTCTACAATGAGCAGTTCTTC.